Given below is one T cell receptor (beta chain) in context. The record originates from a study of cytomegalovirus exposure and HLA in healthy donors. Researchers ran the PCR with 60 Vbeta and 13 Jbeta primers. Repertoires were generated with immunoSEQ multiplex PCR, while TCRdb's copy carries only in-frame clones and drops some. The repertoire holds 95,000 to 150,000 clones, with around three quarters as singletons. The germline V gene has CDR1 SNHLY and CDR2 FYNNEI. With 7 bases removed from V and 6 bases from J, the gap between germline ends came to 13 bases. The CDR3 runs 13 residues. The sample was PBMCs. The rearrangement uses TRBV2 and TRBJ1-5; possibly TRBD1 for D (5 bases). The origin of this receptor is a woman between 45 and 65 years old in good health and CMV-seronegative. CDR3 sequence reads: CASTHGGGQPQHF. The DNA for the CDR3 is TGTGCCAGCACCCATGGGGGGGGTCAGCCCCAGCATTTT.